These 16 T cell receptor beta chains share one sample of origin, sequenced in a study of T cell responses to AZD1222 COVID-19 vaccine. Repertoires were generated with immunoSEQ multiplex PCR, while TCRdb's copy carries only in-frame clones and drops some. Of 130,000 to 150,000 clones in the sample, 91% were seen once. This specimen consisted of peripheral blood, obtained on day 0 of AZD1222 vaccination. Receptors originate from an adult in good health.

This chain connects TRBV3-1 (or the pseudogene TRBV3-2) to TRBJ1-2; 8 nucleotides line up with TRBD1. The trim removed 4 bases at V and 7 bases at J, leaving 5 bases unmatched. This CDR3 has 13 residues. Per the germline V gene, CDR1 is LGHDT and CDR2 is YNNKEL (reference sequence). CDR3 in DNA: TGTGCCAGCAGCCCCCAGGGGGCGCTTGGCTACACCTTC. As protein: CASSPQGALGYTF.

The CDR3 DNA reads TGCGCCAGCAGCCAAGTTGGATTGGGGGCTAGGTCACCCCTCCACTTT. This codes for CASSQVGLGARSPLHF. This chain joins TRBV4-1 and TRBJ1-6, with D perhaps TRBD1 (6 bases). Germline values: CDR1 MGHRA, CDR2 YSYEKL. The CDR3 consists of 16 residues. The V and J ends lost 1 base and 10 bases respectively, with 17 bases between them.

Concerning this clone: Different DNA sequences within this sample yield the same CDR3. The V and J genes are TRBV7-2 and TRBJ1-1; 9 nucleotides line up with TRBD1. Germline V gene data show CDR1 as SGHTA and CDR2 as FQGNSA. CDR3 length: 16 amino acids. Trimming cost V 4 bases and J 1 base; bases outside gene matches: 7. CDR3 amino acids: CASSSSPGQGNTEAFF. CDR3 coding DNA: TGTGCCAGCAGCTCATCGCCGGGACAGGGGAACACTGAAGCTTTCTTT.

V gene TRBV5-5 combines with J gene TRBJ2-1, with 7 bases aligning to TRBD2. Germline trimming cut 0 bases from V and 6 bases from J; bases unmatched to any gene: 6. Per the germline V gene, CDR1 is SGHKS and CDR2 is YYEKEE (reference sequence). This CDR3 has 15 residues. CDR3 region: CASSLAPTSSNEQFF. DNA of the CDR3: TGTGCCAGCAGCTTGGCACCGACTAGCTCCAATGAGCAGTTCTTC. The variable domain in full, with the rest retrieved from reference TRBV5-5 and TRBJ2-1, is DAGVTQSPTHLIKTRGQQVTLRCSPISGHKSVSWYQQVLGQGPQFIFQYYEKEERGRGNFPDRFSARQFPNYSSELNVNALLLGDSALYLCASSLAPTSSNEQFFGPGTRLTVL.

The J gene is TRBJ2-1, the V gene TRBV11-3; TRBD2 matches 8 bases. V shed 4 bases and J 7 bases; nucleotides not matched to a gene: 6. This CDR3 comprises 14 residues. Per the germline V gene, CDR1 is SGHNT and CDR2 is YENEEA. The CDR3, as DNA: TGTGCCAGCAGCTCGGGGCGGGAGGAAAATGAGCAGTTCTTC. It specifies CASSSGREENEQFF.

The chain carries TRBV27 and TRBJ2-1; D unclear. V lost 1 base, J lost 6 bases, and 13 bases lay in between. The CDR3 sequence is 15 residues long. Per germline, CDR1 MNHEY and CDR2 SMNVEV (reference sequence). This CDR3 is CASSLFSFSPNEQFF. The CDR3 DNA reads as TGTGCCAGCAGTTTATTTTCGTTCAGCCCCAATGAGCAGTTCTTC.

CDR3 in amino acids: CASSLYRGHEQYF. CDR3 bases: TGTGCCAGCAGCTTGTACAGGGGGCACGAGCAGTACTTC. This chain connects TRBV5-4 to TRBJ2-7; 9 nucleotides align to TRBD1. CDR3 length: 13 residues. V shed 1 base, J shed 5 bases, and the junction held 1 base outside the gene matches. Germline V gene data show CDR1 as SGHNT and CDR2 as YYREEE (reference sequence).

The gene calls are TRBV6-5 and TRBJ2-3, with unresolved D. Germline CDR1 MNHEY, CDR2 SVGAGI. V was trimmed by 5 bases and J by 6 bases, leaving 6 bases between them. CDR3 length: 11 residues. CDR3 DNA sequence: TGTGCCAGCAGTCCCCAGGATACGCAGTATTTT. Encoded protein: CASSPQDTQYF.

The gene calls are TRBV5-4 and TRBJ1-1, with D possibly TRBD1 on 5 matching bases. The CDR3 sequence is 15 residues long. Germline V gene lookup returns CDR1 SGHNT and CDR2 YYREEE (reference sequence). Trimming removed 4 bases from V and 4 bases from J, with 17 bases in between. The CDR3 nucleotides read TGTGCCAGCAGCGGGGCGGCAGGGACGGGCACTGAAGCTTTCTTT. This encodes CASSGAAGTGTEAFF.

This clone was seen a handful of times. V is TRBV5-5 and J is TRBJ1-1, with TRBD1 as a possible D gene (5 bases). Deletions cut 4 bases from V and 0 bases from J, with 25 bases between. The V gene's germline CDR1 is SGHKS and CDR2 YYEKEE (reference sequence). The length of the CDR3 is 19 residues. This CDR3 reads CASSPVYNRQGYLNTEAFF. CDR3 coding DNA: TGTGCCAGCAGCCCAGTTTATAACCGGCAGGGCTACCTGAACACTGAAGCTTTCTTT.

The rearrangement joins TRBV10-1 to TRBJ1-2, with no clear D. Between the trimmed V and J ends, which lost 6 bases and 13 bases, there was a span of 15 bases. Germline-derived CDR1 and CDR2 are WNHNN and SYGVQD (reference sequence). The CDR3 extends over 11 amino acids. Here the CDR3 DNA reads TGCGCCAGCAGCGATACAGAGGCGAGCACCTTC. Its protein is CASSDTEASTF.

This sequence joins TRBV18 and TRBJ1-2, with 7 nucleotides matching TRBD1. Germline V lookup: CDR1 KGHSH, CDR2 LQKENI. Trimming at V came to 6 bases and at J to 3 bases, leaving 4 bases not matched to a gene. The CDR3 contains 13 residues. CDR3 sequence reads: CASSEDRDYGYTF. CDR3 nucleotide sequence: TGTGCCAGCTCGGAAGACAGGGACTATGGCTACACCTTC.

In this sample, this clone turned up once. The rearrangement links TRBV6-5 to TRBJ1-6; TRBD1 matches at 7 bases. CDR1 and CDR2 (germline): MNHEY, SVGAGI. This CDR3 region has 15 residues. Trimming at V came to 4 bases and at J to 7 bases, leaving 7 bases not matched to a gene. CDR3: CASSSPRRGNSPLHF. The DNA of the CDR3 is TGTGCCAGCAGTTCCCCCCGCAGGGGGAATTCACCCCTCCACTTT.

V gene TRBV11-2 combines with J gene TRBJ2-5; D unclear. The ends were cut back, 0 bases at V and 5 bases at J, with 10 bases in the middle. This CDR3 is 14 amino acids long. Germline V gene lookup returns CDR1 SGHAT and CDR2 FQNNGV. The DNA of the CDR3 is TGTGCCAGCAGCTTAGAGGCGCGAGAGGAGACCCAGTACTTC. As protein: CASSLEAREETQYF.

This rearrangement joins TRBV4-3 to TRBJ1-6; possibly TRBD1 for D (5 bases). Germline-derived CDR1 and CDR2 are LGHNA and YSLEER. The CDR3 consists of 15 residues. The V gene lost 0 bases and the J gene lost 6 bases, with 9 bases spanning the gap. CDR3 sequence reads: CASSQDPGTNSPLHF. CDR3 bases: TGCGCCAGCAGCCAAGATCCCGGGACTAATTCACCCCTCCACTTT.

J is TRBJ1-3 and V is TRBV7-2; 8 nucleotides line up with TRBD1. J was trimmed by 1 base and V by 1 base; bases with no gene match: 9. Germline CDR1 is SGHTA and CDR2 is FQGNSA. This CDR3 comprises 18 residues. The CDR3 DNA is TGTGCCAGCAGCTTAGTTTCCGGACAGGGCTTTTCTGGAAACACCATATATTTT. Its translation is CASSLVSGQGFSGNTIYF. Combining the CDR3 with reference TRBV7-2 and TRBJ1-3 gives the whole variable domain GAGVSQSPSNKVTEKGKDVELRCDPISGHTALYWYRQSLGQGLEFLIYFQGNSAPDKSGLPSDRFSAERTGGSVSTLTIQRTQQEDSAVYLCASSLVSGQGFSGNTIYFGEGSWLTVV.